This T cell receptor beta chain was captured by sequencing in a study of cytomegalovirus exposure and HLA in healthy donors (dated by TCRdb to 2016 to 2017). The study in broad terms: An earlier analysis of roughly 610 of the donors reported roughly 300 Gb of sequence data and around 120 million unique TCR beta sequences obtained from approximately 180 million T cells. Roughly 320 gigabases of sequencing data and approximately 91 million unique TCR sequences made up an early release that covered some 640 HLA-typed donors. Among the roughly 430 genotyped donors, around 81% belonged to the genetic ancestry cluster associated with self-reported Caucasian donors. The study was designed to test whether signatures of past pathogen exposure could be identified by cataloging public T cell receptors. The study used immunosequencing to profile the T cell repertoires of under 700 subjects and linked those repertoires to cytomegalovirus serostatus. Along with the approximately 700-subject first cohort, a separate validation cohort of some 130 different subjects was used. High-throughput TCR immunosequencing, statistical association of individual TCRs with disease status, and machine learning were combined to predict cytomegalovirus infection status. A later analysis re-analyzed previously published TCR beta repertoires from 550 to 700 donors and added high-resolution HLA genotyping to study TCR occurrence patterns. In the later analysis, no new phenotypic data were used to find candidate immune exposures; instead, reliance was placed on TCR beta sequences and their occurrence across donors. An earlier analysis of fewer than 700 of the donors applied high-throughput TCR beta sequencing to assess whether each TCR beta V gene segment acted as functional or pseudogenic. Donor age, sex, ethnicity and CMV serostatus were compiled together with the repertoire data. A later genetic analysis took genome-wide SNP genotypes for about three fifths of the 666 donors and used that subset as a discovery cohort. All discovery cohort repertoires had been generated using a single sequencing platform. HLA typing covered class I and class II loci at four-digit resolution. The number of typed donors differed by locus: about 620-640 for A, B, C, DRB1 and DQB1; 522 for DQA1; approximately 610 for DPA1; and roughly 490 for DPB1. Four or five DR-DQ haplotypes were handled as single units for association and clustering because linkage in the cohort was strong. On average, 235,054 unique TCR beta nucleotide sequences were sequenced per donor among a few hundred genotyped donors of the cohort, with roughly 19% of those sequences being non-productive.

Comment on this clone: Its antigen is currently not known. No quality values exist for individual bases; no much larger clone is one base distant.

On the study overall, not on this receptor specifically: While some public TCRs were present in many individuals, most TCR sequences turned up only very rarely across donors. Because counts were too low, roughly 17 rarely observed V segments, including chromosome 9 orphons, were left out of the earlier analysis of a few hundred of the donors. The cohort was sequenced for TCR beta chains only, and without alpha or paired-chain data the features that could be detected were limited. Three of the identified cytomegalovirus-associated TCR beta chains were confirmed in vitro to be specific for cytomegalovirus antigens. A later analysis found that HLA-associated TCR beta chains were more clonally expanded and had lower generation probabilities than equally common non-associated chains. In a later genetic analysis, fewer N-insertions in productive TCRs were reported among donors in an Asian-associated ancestry cluster than the roughly 640-donor mean. Cytomegalovirus status was reported to be diagnosed by the classifier with high specificity and sensitivity in both the original and validation cohorts. Strong co-occurrence of HLA alleles, especially DR and DQ, made assigning TCR associations to individual alleles difficult. A group of highly shared sequence variants was considered likely to be a technical artifact of the sequencing pipeline. Because the 87-base-pair reads could not distinguish some IMGT-functional V segments, including TRBV6-2 and TRBV6-3, those segments were excluded. Presence/absence analyses assumed roughly uniform sequencing depth across donors, an assumption that may not hold. In an earlier analysis of fewer than 750 of the donors, most TCR beta V segments were observed in productive rearrangements about 87% or about 30% of the time, broadly matching IMGT annotations. Several of the top co-occurrence clusters appeared to be linked to parvovirus B19, influenza, CMV and Epstein-Barr virus, according to a later analysis. A further reported finding was that TCR beta sequences accurately predicted the HLA-A and HLA-B alleles for most subjects in the first cohort. Correlated functional status among segregating V segments might reflect linkage disequilibrium, but an unknown experimental factor could not be ruled out. A later analysis found that TCR association rates varied across HLA loci, with DRB1 alleles showing the most associated TCRs and HLA-C alleles the fewest. A later analysis found that most CMV-associated TCR beta chains appeared HLA-restricted, with HLA associations seemingly driven largely by CMV exposure. For the cohort, immune exposure information was limited to CMV serostatus. Because some donors lacked HLA typing at each locus, the association tests relied only on the typed subset. A later genetic analysis associated a missense DCLRE1C variant with V-gene and J-gene trimming of TCR beta chains, and an independent cohort replicated the association. The authors suggested that the approach could potentially be extended to other disease states and immunological phenotypes. Specific HLA alleles were associated with some 15,000 TCR beta sequences at a false discovery rate of 0.05 in a later analysis. The study listed approximately 160 TCR beta chains as associated with cytomegalovirus.

The cohort comprised some 700 healthy bone marrow donors. All cohort members were sampled while nominally healthy, although unrecorded immune exposures were likely present. The donor was CMV seronegative and was included in the group of approximately 350 seronegative cohort members. Each donor provided a peripheral blood sample, and peripheral blood mononuclear cells were used for TCR beta sequencing. Genomic DNA extraction from the blood cell samples was performed with the Qiagen DNeasy Blood Extraction Kit. Library preparation was by the immunoSEQ multiplex PCR assay. For the multiplex PCR, a mixture combining 60 forward primers for TCR Vbeta segments and 13 reverse primers for TCR Jbeta segments was used. A multiplex PCR assay on genomic DNA amplified the CDR3 region of rearranged TCR beta genes. Amplified TCR beta libraries were sequenced as 87-base-pair reads on the Illumina HiSeq System. Concerning the study's data processing: A later analysis counted about 80 million unique TCR beta chains across the 670 or so repertoires, and some 11 million of these chains were shared by at least two donors. A nearest-neighbor algorithm error-corrected the raw reads and collapsed the reads into unique sequences, merging closely related sequences to remove PCR and sequencing errors. Alignment of CDR3 sequences to IMGT reference sequences was used to assign V, D and J gene segments. For a sequence to be retained, at least a six-nucleotide match to both a V gene segment and a J gene segment was required. A rearrangement was called productive if the CDR3 had no stop codons and remained in frame with V and J, and every other rearrangement was called non-productive. Following IMGT convention, CDR3 was defined as the stretch from the second conserved V-encoded cysteine to the conserved J-encoded phenylalanine. Sequences without an unambiguous match to a single V gene segment were excluded from the earlier analysis of 450 to 650 of the donors. In an earlier analysis of 500 to 750 of the donors, V segments were called functional above 56.7% productive rearrangements and were called segregating when the between-donor standard deviation exceeded 5%. A statistical classification framework was built for diagnosing cytomegalovirus status from the catalog of TCR beta chain sequences. A later analysis assigned V and J genes by comparing TCR nucleotide sequences with IMGT/GENE-DB human TR gene sequences. A later analysis assigned CDR3 sequences and most-parsimonious VDJ recombination scenarios with the TCRdist pipeline. In a later analysis, every TCR beta chain was defined by the combination of its CDR3 amino acid sequence and its V-gene family, and reads without a unique V-gene family were dropped. To address suspected cross-contamination and a sequencing artifact, a later analysis removed over 500 highly shared, low-generation-probability nucleotide sequences. In a later analysis, a clonal expansion index for each public chain was calculated from normalized within-repertoire ranks of inferred template counts. Generation probabilities in a later analysis came from a VDJ recombination model fitted to out-of-frame rearrangements, and those results were checked against IGoR. In a later analysis, TCR-TCR, TCR-HLA and TCR-CMV co-occurrence was scored with hypergeometric tests, and a repertoire-size bias correction was applied to TCR pairs. A later analysis estimated false discovery rates by permuting HLA or CMV assignments 20 times. In a later analysis, co-occurring TCRs were grouped using DBSCAN, with TCRdist sequence similarity added in when clustering inside HLA-allele-positive subsets. For co-occurrence clustering, repertoires with fewer than 30,000 or more than 120,000 public chains were excluded, along with a handful of repertoires with anomalous nucleotide sharing. The source is immuneACCESS, and TCRdb retained only in-frame sequences with V and J called. Part of the clones is not carried over; for the studies checked, unresolved V genes explain less than half of this, and the remainder is unexplained. V and J calls and clone size follow that table, whereas D and trimming were derived from the DNA. The sample contains about 140,000 clones, 70% to 80% of them found a single time. The ten largest account for around 2% of the sample.

Unmatched junction bases come to 2, with V trimmed by 2 bases and J by 5 bases. CDR1 and CDR2 are read off the germline V gene as SGHRS and YFSETQ. The CDR3 measures 15 amino acids from cysteine to phenylalanine. Here the CDR3 DNA is all that survives: 45 bases in frame from base 1. The chain was built from TRBV5-1 and TRBJ2-3, and 13 bases in between align with TRBD2. The receptor's source is a man aged 25-40 years in good health and CMV-seronegative. Specimen: PBMCs. In nucleotide form, the sequence is TGCGCCAGCAGCTTACTAGCGGGAGGGGGAGATACGCAGTATTTT. Translated, this is CASSLLAGGGDTQYF. With all but the CDR3 taken from the reference TRBV5-1 and TRBJ2-3 genes, the full variable domain is: KAGVTQTPRYLIKTRGQQVTLSCSPISGHRSVSWYQQTPGQGLQFLFEYFSETQRNKGNFPGRFSGRQFSNSRSEMNVSTLELGDSALYLCASSLLAGGGDTQYFGPGTRLTVL.